What follows are 26 T cell receptor gamma chains derived from one specimen sequenced in a study of gammadelta T cells in human blood. TCRdb reanalysed the RT-PCR reads with CATT. The sample consists of nearly 450 gamma-chain clones, around 4.9% of them appearing once. Sequencing was carried out using non-Vgamma9Vdelta2 gamma-delta T cells from infant blood. These receptors originate from a human donor.

By share, this clone counts as large. The rearrangement links TRGV2 to TRGJ1 or TRGJ2. Germline-derived CDR1 and CDR2 are EGSNGY and YDSYNSKV. Trimming at V came to 0 bases and at J to 6 bases, leaving 5 bases not matched to a gene. The CDR3 totals 13 residues. This CDR3 is CATWDGLFYKKLF. The CDR3 DNA sequence: TGTGCCACCTGGGACGGGCTCTTTTATAAGAAACTCTTT.

Sample share makes this clone medium-sized. Given a much more abundant clone one base away, this may be a read error. The rearrangement links TRGV3 to TRGJ1 or TRGJ2. The V and J ends lost 2 bases and 3 bases, in that order; junction bases with no gene match: 4. CDR3 length: 13 amino acids. CDR1 VTNTFY and CDR2 YDVSTARD come from the germline V gene (reference sequence). DNA for the CDR3: TGTGCCACCTGGGACACGCTTTATTATAAGAAACTCTTT. The encoded protein is CATWDTLYYKKLF.

As regards this clone: The protein TCRdb lists belongs to a much larger clone and differs from this DNA's translation at residue 3, which points to a read error; the protein shown is made from the DNA. J is TRGJP1 and V is TRGV8. The CDR3 length is 16 residues. CDR1 and CDR2 from the germline V gene are VENAVY and YDSYNSRV. The CDR3: CAAWAGGYTTGWFKIF. In DNA, the CDR3 is TGTGCCGCCTGGGCTGGGGGTTATACCACTGGTTGGTTCAAGATATTT.

This clone qualifies as hyperexpanded. The rearrangement joins TRGV5 to TRGJP1. Germline values: CDR1 VINAFY, CDR2 YDVSNSKD. V was pared by 9 bases and J by 4 bases, with 8 bases of the junction left unmatched. The CDR3 is 13 amino acids. CDR3 loop: CATIGGTGWFKIF. CDR3 DNA: TGTGCCACCATCGGAGGCACTGGTTGGTTCAAGATATTT.

This clone has just a few counts. TCRdb's entry gives the protein of a much larger clone, which mismatches this DNA's translation at residue 3, likely from a read error; the protein reported here is translated from the DNA. The rearrangement uses TRGV5 and TRGJ1 or TRGJ2. This CDR3 comprises 11 residues. CDR1 is VINAFY, CDR2 YDVSNSKD, per germline. The CDR3 here is CANWHYYKKLF. Here the CDR3 DNA reads TGTGCCAACTGGCATTATTATAAGAAACTCTTT.

This clone is labeled large. The chain joins TRGV8 to TRGJ1 or TRGJ2. V gave up 5 bases and J gave up 0 bases; unmatched junction bases: 1. The CDR3 spans 12 residues. The V gene's germline CDR1 is VENAVY and CDR2 YDSYNSRV. Written as DNA, the CDR3 is TGTGCCACCTGGGGGAATTATTATAAGAAACTCTTT. Translating gives CATWGNYYKKLF.

This clone was seen only a few times. A single base is all that separates this from a far larger clone, so a read error is likely. The sample holds other DNA sequences that translate to the same CDR3. The chain employs TRGV5 and TRGJ1 or TRGJ2. The V segment lost 3 bases and the J segment 4 bases; nucleotides outside the gene matches: 9. Germline V gene lookup returns CDR1 VINAFY and CDR2 YDVSNSKD. The CDR3 contains 14 residues. CDR3 protein: CATWDGRNYYKKLF. The CDR3 nucleotides read TGTGCCACCTGGGACGGTCGAAACTATTATAAGAAACTCTTT.

This clone was seen a few times. The amino acid sequence in TCRdb belongs to a much larger clone and departs from this DNA's translation at residue 7, likely a sequencing read error; the sequence shown is translated from the DNA. The rearrangement links TRGV4 to TRGJ1 or TRGJ2. J gave up 6 bases and V 0 bases, and 2 bases lay outside the gene matches. The CDR3 totals 12 residues. Germline CDR1 is EGSTGY and CDR2 is YDSYTSSV. This chain's CDR3 is CATWDGPYKKLF. The CDR3 nucleotides read TGTGCCACCTGGGATGGGCCTTATAAGAAACTCTTT.

The chain joins TRGV8 to TRGJP1. This CDR3 is built from 14 residues. Germline CDR1 is VENAVY and CDR2 is YDSYNSRV. Trimming took 0 bases from V and 3 from J; bases not matched to a gene: 1. CDR3 DNA sequence: TGTGCCACCTGGGATAGGCCCACTGGTTGGTTCAAGATATTT. Translated, it gives CATWDRPTGWFKIF.

This chain connects TRGV8 to TRGJP2. V was pared by 1 base and J by 5 bases, with 10 bases of the junction left unmatched. This CDR3 is built from 16 residues. Germline CDR1 and CDR2: VENAVY and YDSYNSRV. CDR3 protein: CATWDSPRRSDWIKTF. Here the CDR3 DNA reads TGTGCCACCTGGGATAGCCCAAGGAGAAGTGATTGGATCAAGACGTTT.

The gene calls are TRGV10 and TRGJP1. TRGV10 carries the ORF label, with uncertain function. The CDR3 loop spans 13 amino acids. With V trimmed by 8 bases and J by 8 bases, 9 bases remained unmatched. The CDR3 protein is CAAWDPGGWFKIF. CDR3 DNA: TGTGCTGCGTGGGATCCTGGAGGTTGGTTCAAGATATTT.

By its share, this clone is medium-sized. The chain has TRGV9 and TRGJ1 or TRGJ2. The V and J ends lost 0 bases and 5 bases, in that order; junction bases with no gene match: 1. CDR1 is GITISATS, CDR2 ISYDGTV, per germline (reference sequence). The CDR3 length is 12 residues. The CDR3 nucleotides read TGTGCCTTGTGGGAGGTGCATTATAAGAAACTCTTT. This translates into CALWEVHYKKLF.

By share, this clone ranks as large. The chain couples TRGV2 to TRGJ1 or TRGJ2. The germline V gene has CDR1 EGSNGY and CDR2 YDSYNSKV. Trimming removed 0 bases from V and 6 bases from J; junction bases left unmatched: 5. There are 13 residues in the CDR3. CDR3 amino acids: CATWDGISYKKLF. CDR3 sequence (DNA): TGTGCCACCTGGGACGGGATCAGTTATAAGAAACTCTTT.

In its sample, this clone was seen a few times. This sequence may be a read error, since a much larger clone differs from it by one base. The J gene is TRGJP2, the V gene TRGV2. Germline V gene sequence: CDR1 EGSNGY, CDR2 YDSYNSKV. The CDR3 covers 18 residues. V lost 2 bases to trimming and J lost 5 bases; unmatched junction nucleotides: 17. CDR3 sequence reads: CATWDAPKGFGSDWIKTF. The CDR3 DNA sequence: TGTGCCACCTGGGACGCGCCGAAGGGTTTCGGGAGTGATTGGATCAAGACGTTT.

Sample share makes this clone medium-sized. The chain recombines TRGV10 with TRGJ1 or TRGJ2. TRGV10 is an ORF; its function is uncertain. Trimming at V came to 8 bases and at J to 1 base, leaving 6 bases not matched to a gene. The CDR3 is 13 amino acids. The DNA of the CDR3 is TGTGCTGCGTGGGATTATAATTATTATAAGAAACTCTTT. Residues: CAAWDYNYYKKLF.

This clone appeared a few times. A much larger clonotype is one base distant, so this may be a read error. The sample holds other DNA sequences that translate to the same CDR3. The J gene is TRGJP1, the V gene TRGV2. The CDR3 spans 13 residues. After removal of 1 base from V and 7 bases from J, the junction contained 3 bases not matched to a gene. Germline lookup yields CDR1 EGSNGY and CDR2 YDSYNSKV. The CDR3: CATWDGFGWFKIF. CDR3 sequence (DNA): TGTGCCACCTGGGACGGCTTTGGTTGGTTCAAGATATTT.

This clone is hyperexpanded (1% or more) within its sample. Other DNA sequences from this sample encode an identical CDR3 as well. The rearrangement joins TRGV9 to TRGJP1. CDR1 GITISATS and CDR2 ISYDGTV come from the germline V gene (reference sequence). The J segment lost 4 bases and the V segment lost 2 bases, leaving 7 bases of the junction unmatched. The CDR3 covers 15 residues. The CDR3 DNA reads as TGTGCCTTGTGGGAGGCTCCCAACACTGGTTGGTTCAAGATATTT. It translates to CALWEAPNTGWFKIF.

Remarks on this clone: With a far larger clone one base away, a read error is the likely cause. The chain combines TRGV11 with TRGJP2. TRGV11 is an ORF, with its function uncertain. The CDR3 runs to 13 residues. In DNA, the CDR3 is TGCGCCACCTGCCTTTTATGTGATTGGATCAAGACGTTT. This sequence encodes CATCLLCDWIKTF.

This clone is deemed medium-sized. V is TRGV3 and J is TRGJ1 or TRGJ2. The J segment lost 14 bases and the V segment lost 3 bases, leaving 10 bases of the junction unmatched. Looked up from germline, CDR1 is VTNTFY and CDR2 is YDVSTARD (reference sequence). The CDR3 has 11 residues. CDR3 loop: CATWDGHGELF. The CDR3 coding sequence is TGTGCCACCTGGGACGGCCACGGGGAACTCTTT.

This clone has only a few counts. The TCRdb protein comes from a much larger clone and disagrees with this DNA's translation at residue 5, likely due to a read error; the protein given here is derived from the DNA. The chain links TRGV9 to TRGJ1 or TRGJ2. Germline-derived CDR1 and CDR2 are GITISATS and ISYDGTV (reference sequence). This CDR3 is built from 13 residues. In nucleotides, the CDR3 is TGTGCCTTGTGGGGGGTGCTGTGGGGTAAGAAACTCTTT. It specifies CALWGVLWGKKLF.

The rearrangement links TRGV5 to TRGJ1 or TRGJ2. The CDR3 has 15 amino acids. With 0 bases clipped from V and 7 bases from J, the junction kept 12 bases outside the gene matches. Germline CDR1 and CDR2: VINAFY and YDVSNSKD. CDR3 coding DNA: TGTGCCACCTGGGACAGGCCCCTTTATTGGTATAAGAAACTCTTT. It specifies CATWDRPLYWYKKLF.

This clone is classed as medium-sized. The gene calls are TRGV5 and TRGJ1 or TRGJ2. Germline-derived CDR1 and CDR2 are VINAFY and YDVSNSKD. The CDR3 consists of 14 residues. The V and J ends lost 0 bases and 4 bases, in that order; junction bases with no gene match: 6. The CDR3 DNA is TGTGCCACCTGGGACAGGCCGGGCTATTATAAGAAACTCTTT. Its protein is CATWDRPGYYKKLF.

About this clone itself: TCRdb attributes to this sequence the protein of a much larger clone, which differs from the DNA translation at residue 14; a read error is likely, and the protein displayed is translated from the DNA. V gene TRGV5 combines with J gene TRGJP2. The CDR3 totals 16 residues. The V gene's germline CDR1 is VINAFY and CDR2 YDVSNSKD. The CDR3 protein is CATWDTGWDSDWIETF. In DNA form, the CDR3 reads TGTGCCACCTGGGACACGGGGTGGGATAGTGATTGGATCGAGACGTTT.

By share of the sample, this clone is medium-sized (0.01 to 0.1%). This chain links TRGV2 with TRGJ1 or TRGJ2. Germline assignment: CDR1 EGSNGY and CDR2 YDSYNSKV. The CDR3 contains 13 residues. V dropped 1 base and J dropped 1; count of bases not matched to a gene: 1. The CDR3 reads CATWDGNYYKKLF. The DNA of the CDR3 is TGTGCCACCTGGGACGGTAATTATTATAAGAAACTCTTT.

By frequency in the sample, this clone is large. This chain joins TRGV10 and TRGJP1. TRGV10 is recorded as an ORF, its role being uncertain. The length of the CDR3 is 9 residues. The CDR3 DNA is TGTACCACTGGTTGGTTCAAGATATTT. The encoded protein is CTTGWFKIF.

This clone is labeled large. This sequence joins TRGV5 and TRGJ1 or TRGJ2. The CDR3 runs to 13 residues. CDR1 VINAFY and CDR2 YDVSNSKD come from the germline V gene. Unmatched junction bases numbered 2, after V lost 0 bases and J lost 3 bases. CDR3 sequence (DNA): TGTGCCACCTGGGACAGGCCTTATTATAAGAAACTCTTT. Its translation: CATWDRPYYKKLF.